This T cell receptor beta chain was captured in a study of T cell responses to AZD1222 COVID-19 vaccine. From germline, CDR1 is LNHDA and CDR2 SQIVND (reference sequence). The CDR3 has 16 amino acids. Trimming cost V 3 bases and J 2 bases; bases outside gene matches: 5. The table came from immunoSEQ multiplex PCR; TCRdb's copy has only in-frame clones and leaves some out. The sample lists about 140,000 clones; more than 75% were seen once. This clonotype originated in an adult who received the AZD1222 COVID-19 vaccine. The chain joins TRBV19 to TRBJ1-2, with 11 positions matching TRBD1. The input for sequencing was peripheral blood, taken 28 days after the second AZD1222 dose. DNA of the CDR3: TGTGCCAGTAGTATCTGGACAGGGGGCGCGAACTATGGCTACACCTTC. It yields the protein CASSIWTGGANYGYTF. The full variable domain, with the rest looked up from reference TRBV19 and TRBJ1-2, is DGGITQSPKYLFRKEGQNVTLSCEQNLNHDAMYWYRQDPGQGLRLIYYSQIVNDFQKGDIAEGYSVSREKKESFPLTVTSAQKNPTAFYLCASSIWTGGANYGYTFGSGTRLTVV.